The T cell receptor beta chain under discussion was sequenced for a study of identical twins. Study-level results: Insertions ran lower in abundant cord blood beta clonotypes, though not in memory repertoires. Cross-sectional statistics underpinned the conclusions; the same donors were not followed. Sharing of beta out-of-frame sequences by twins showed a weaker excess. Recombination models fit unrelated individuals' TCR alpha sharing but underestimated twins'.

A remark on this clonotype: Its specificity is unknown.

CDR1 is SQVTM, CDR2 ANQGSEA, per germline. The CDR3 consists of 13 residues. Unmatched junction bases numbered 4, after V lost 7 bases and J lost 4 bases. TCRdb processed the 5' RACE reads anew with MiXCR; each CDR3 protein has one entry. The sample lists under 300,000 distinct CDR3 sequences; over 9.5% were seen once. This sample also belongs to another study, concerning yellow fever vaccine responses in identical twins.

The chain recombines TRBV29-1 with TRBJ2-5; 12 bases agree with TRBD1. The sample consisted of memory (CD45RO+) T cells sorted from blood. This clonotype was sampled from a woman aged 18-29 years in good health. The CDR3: CSARDRGPETQYF. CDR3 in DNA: TGCAGCGCTAGGGACAGGGGGCCAGAGACCCAGTACTTC.